This T cell receptor (beta chain) came from a study of T cell responses to AZD1222 COVID-19 vaccine. Findings of the study overall: Clonal diversity may have been underestimated in mostly white British donors. Dominant at 160-218 and 743-854, vaccine-associated CD4 TCRs also spanned spike. Among spike-specific TCRs, nearly half reportedly target unmutated variant regions.

Losses at the gene ends were 0 bases for V and 6 bases for J; bases not matched to a gene: 0. Germline values: CDR1 SGDLS, CDR2 YYNGEE. This CDR3 has 13 amino acids. In regard to this clone: Antigen: not known.

The table came from immunoSEQ multiplex PCR; TCRdb's copy has only in-frame clones and leaves some out. The sample shows roughly 270,000 clones, 90% to 95% of them seen only once. This rearrangement joins TRBV9 to TRBJ2-1; 7 bases are shared with TRBD1. The sample here was peripheral blood, taken 28 days after the second AZD1222 dose. This TCR came from an adult who received the AZD1222 COVID-19 vaccine. The CDR3 DNA reads TGTGCCAGCAGCGTAGACAGGGGCAATGAGCAGTTCTTC. It is translated as CASSVDRGNEQFF.